These 29 T cell receptor beta chains were all obtained from the same sample, sequenced in a study of blood T cell repertoires in COVID-19. Generated by immunoSEQ multiplex PCR, the TCRdb table keeps only in-frame clones and is missing some. The sample yields about 110,000 clones, around 83% seen once. The sequenced sample consisted of peripheral blood. All receptors come from a woman older than 75 with active or convalescent COVID-19.

The chain combines TRBV5-1 with TRBJ2-6, with D tentatively TRBD1 (6 bases). This CDR3 comprises 14 residues. The germline V gene encodes CDR1 SGHRS and CDR2 YFSETQ. V gave up 6 bases and J gave up 3 bases, with 10 bases separating them. The CDR3 is CASKAGVGANVLTF. The CDR3 DNA reads as TGCGCCAGCAAGGCAGGGGTTGGGGCCAACGTCCTGACTTTC. Looking up the rest from reference TRBV5-1 and TRBJ2-6 gives the full variable domain: KAGVTQTPRYLIKTRGQQVTLSCSPISGHRSVSWYQQTPGQGLQFLFEYFSETQRNKGNFPGRFSGRQFSNSRSEMNVSTLELGDSALYLCASKAGVGANVLTFGAGSRLTVL.

The chain employs TRBV19 and TRBJ1-4, with 9 bases fitting TRBD1. J was trimmed by 7 bases and V by 5 bases; bases with no gene match: 8. Germline V gives CDR1 LNHDA, CDR2 SQIVND (reference sequence). The CDR3 extends over 15 amino acids. The CDR3 loop reads CASSAQMDRGEKLFF. In nucleotides, the CDR3 is TGTGCCAGTAGTGCCCAAATGGACAGGGGTGAAAAACTGTTTTTT.

This chain connects TRBV28 to TRBJ2-1; 12 bases map to TRBD2. The V and J ends lost 4 bases and 12 bases, in that order; junction bases with no gene match: 19. Germline values: CDR1 MDHEN, CDR2 SYDVKM. CDR3 size: 18 residues. The CDR3 DNA follows: TGTGCCAGCAGTTCCCCAACACCGACTAGCGGGAGCCCACTCGGGCAGTTCTTC. It is translated as CASSSPTPTSGSPLGQFF.

This clone has just a few counts. The V gene is TRBV21-1, the J gene TRBJ1-1; the table gives TRBD1 as D, unverified against the DNA. TRBV21-1 corresponds to a pseudogene. The CDR3 length is 13 residues. CDR3 amino acids: CASSKQEWTEAFF. The CDR3 DNA follows: TGTGCCAGCAGCAAACAGGAATGGACTGAAGCTTTCTTT.

The table lists this clone with a few counts. The rearrangement joins TRBV10-2 to TRBJ2-7, with 7 nucleotides matching TRBD2. CDR3 size: 17 residues. The ends lost 8 bases at V and 0 bases at J; junction bases unmatched: 16. The germline CDR1 and CDR2 sequences are WSHSY and SAAADI. CDR3 DNA sequence: TGCGCCAGCCGAAGAAACTCGAGCGGGGTAAGCTCCTACGAGCAGTACTTC. This encodes CASRRNSSGVSSYEQYF.

J is TRBJ1-1 and V is TRBV7-3; the match to TRBD1 covers 8 bases. CDR1 and CDR2 (germline): SGHTA, FQGTGA. CDR3 length: 15 residues. V trimming: 5 bases; J trimming: 4 bases; junction bases outside the gene matches: 9. CDR3 sequence reads: CASSLQGAWVTEAFF. The CDR3 DNA sequence: TGTGCCAGCAGCCTGCAGGGGGCTTGGGTCACTGAAGCTTTCTTT.

This clone is a singleton in its sample. This chain joins TRBV10-3 and TRBJ2-6, with D maybe TRBD1 (6 bases). The CDR3 has 17 residues. CDR1 and CDR2 (germline): ENHRY, SYGVKD. The V gene lost 0 bases and the J gene lost 0 bases, with 9 bases spanning the gap. The CDR3 is CAISESQGSSGANVLTF. CDR3 in DNA: TGTGCCATCAGTGAGTCCCAGGGGAGCTCTGGGGCCAACGTCCTGACTTTC.

The V and J genes are TRBV6-5 and TRBJ2-7; tentatively, D is TRBD2 (6 bases). This CDR3 has 15 amino acids. V was trimmed by 4 bases and J by 2 bases, leaving 15 bases between them. Germline CDR1 reads MNHEY; CDR2 reads SVGAGI. CDR3 amino acids: CASSFDSGSTYEQYF. The CDR3 DNA reads TGTGCCAGCAGTTTCGATAGCGGATCCACCTACGAGCAGTACTTC.

V usage is TRBV19 and J usage is TRBJ2-1, with 8 positions matching TRBD2. Trimming at V came to 4 bases and at J to 2 bases, leaving 7 bases not matched to a gene. CDR1 LNHDA and CDR2 SQIVND come from the germline V gene (reference sequence). The CDR3 runs to 16 residues. The CDR3 loop reads CASSTSGAGAYNEQFF. In nucleotides, the CDR3 is TGTGCCAGTAGTACCTCTGGAGCGGGAGCCTACAATGAGCAGTTCTTC.

The chain recombines TRBV9 with TRBJ2-1; 8 bases fit TRBD2. Looked up from germline, CDR1 is SGDLS and CDR2 is YYNGEE. This CDR3 is 16 amino acids long. V was pared by 4 bases and J by 0 bases, with 6 bases of the junction left unmatched. The CDR3 DNA reads TGTGCCAGCAGCCTTTACAGCGGGAGCTCCTACAATGAGCAGTTCTTC. Its translation: CASSLYSGSSYNEQFF.

The V and J genes are TRBV2 and TRBJ2-7, with D perhaps matching TRBD1 (7 bases). The germline V and J ends were trimmed by 2 bases and 2 bases, with 16 bases remaining between them. CDR3 size: 16 residues. CDR1 and CDR2 (germline): SNHLY, FYNNEI. In DNA form, the CDR3 reads TGTGCCAGCAGTGAAAGGGGGCGGGACGAAGCCTACGAGCAGTACTTC. Amino acid sequence: CASSERGRDEAYEQYF.

The chain has TRBV12-3 or TRBV12-4 and TRBJ2-5, with 8 bases lining up with TRBD2. The CDR3 sequence is 13 residues long. The junction had 7 bases not matched to a gene; V was cut back by 6 bases and J by 7 bases. The CDR3 sequence is CASRDSGVGTQYF. CDR3 nucleotides: TGTGCCAGCAGGGATAGCGGGGTAGGGACCCAGTACTTC.

The V call is TRBV6-5, the J call TRBJ1-5; 10 bases align to TRBD1. The length of the CDR3 is 13 residues. With V trimmed by 6 bases and J by 5 bases, 1 base remained unmatched. The V gene's germline CDR1 is MNHEY and CDR2 SVGAGI. The CDR3 bases are TGTGCCAGCAGGGGGACAGGGGATCAGCCCCAGCATTTT. Amino acids: CASRGTGDQPQHF.

This chain joins TRBV14 and TRBJ2-7; 9 bases agree with TRBD2. CDR3 length equals 15 residues. V trimming: 2 bases; J trimming: 1 base; junction bases outside the gene matches: 3. Germline values: CDR1 SGHDN, CDR2 FVKESK. CDR3 protein: CASSQIAGASYEQYF. The CDR3 DNA reads as TGTGCCAGCAGCCAAATAGCGGGAGCTTCCTACGAGCAGTACTTC.

Only one count was recorded for this clone. The chain employs TRBV5-1 and TRBJ1-2; 9 bases line up with TRBD1. Germline V CDR1 and CDR2: SGHRS, YFSETQ. The CDR3 runs 14 residues. V was clipped by 3 bases and J by 4 bases; unmatched bases: 4. The CDR3 region has the DNA TGCGCCAGCAGCTACCGGGACAGGGCCTATGGCTACACCTTC. It encodes CASSYRDRAYGYTF.

The chain combines TRBV4-2 with TRBJ1-2; weak D call: TRBD1 (6 bases). Trimming took 4 bases from V and 4 from J, leaving 16 bases between them. The CDR3 is 15 residues long. Germline assignment: CDR1 LGHNA and CDR2 YNFKEQ. The CDR3: CASSLEEQGFYGYTF. The CDR3 nucleotides are TGTGCCAGCAGCCTTGAGGAACAGGGATTCTATGGCTACACCTTC.

The chain recombines TRBV6-2 or TRBV6-3 with TRBJ2-7; 13 positions match TRBD2. The CDR3 totals 15 residues. V dropped 5 bases and J dropped 4; count of bases not matched to a gene: 5. Germline assignment: CDR1 MNHEY and CDR2 SVGEGT. The CDR3 nucleotides are TGTGCCAGCAGTCGACTAGCGGGAGGCGGATACGAGCAGTACTTC. The encoded protein is CASSRLAGGGYEQYF.

In this sample, this clone turned up once. The V and J genes are TRBV3-1 (or the pseudogene TRBV3-2) and TRBJ1-4; no clear D. This CDR3 has 16 residues. V lost 1 base to trimming and J lost 5 bases, with 14 bases between them. From germline, CDR1 is LGHDT and CDR2 YNNKEL (reference sequence). The CDR3 is CASSQVWSVQNEKLFF. CDR3 bases: TGTGCCAGCAGCCAAGTTTGGTCAGTCCAAAATGAAAAACTGTTTTTT.

This rearrangement joins TRBV30 to TRBJ2-3; D gene uncertain. The CDR3 is 13 residues long. Trimming pared 2 bases from V and 2 bases from J, leaving 8 bases between. Germline CDR1 GTSNPN, CDR2 SVGIG (reference sequence). The CDR3 coding sequence is TGTGCCTGGAGTCTACCCCACACAGATACGCAGTATTTT. It translates to CAWSLPHTDTQYF.

The rearrangement joins TRBV7-3 to TRBJ2-2; tentatively, D is TRBD1 (5 bases). The CDR3 runs 12 residues. V lost 6 bases, J lost 6 bases, and 8 bases lay in between. Germline values: CDR1 SGHTA, CDR2 FQGTGA. For the CDR3, the DNA is TGTGCCAGCAGTTCAGGGTCCGGGGAGCTGTTTTTT. Amino acids: CASSSGSGELFF.

The J gene is TRBJ1-1, the V gene TRBV27; D call uncertain. Trimming stripped 5 bases from V and 4 bases from J, with 11 bases between. Germline CDR1 MNHEY, CDR2 SMNVEV (reference sequence). The CDR3 is made up of 13 amino acids. The CDR3 protein is CASSPARGTEAFF. CDR3 in DNA: TGTGCCAGCAGTCCAGCAAGAGGCACTGAAGCTTTCTTT.

The chain couples TRBV30 to TRBJ2-3; 8 bases agree with TRBD1. V was clipped by 1 base and J by 3 bases; unmatched bases: 0. In germline, CDR1 is GTSNPN, CDR2 SVGIG (reference sequence). The CDR3 is 13 residues long. CDR3 residues: CAWSGTGTDTQYF. The CDR3 DNA reads TGTGCCTGGAGTGGGACAGGGACAGATACGCAGTATTTT. Variable domain in full (rest from reference TRBV30 and TRBJ2-3): SQTIHQWPATLVQPVGSPLSLECTVEGTSNPNLYWYRQAAGRGLQLLFYSVGIGQISSEVPQNLSASRPQDRQFILSSKKLLLSDSGFYLCAWSGTGTDTQYFGPGTRLTVL.

The CDR3 protein is CSVGQGQGYEQYF. The CDR3 DNA is TGCAGCGTTGGACAGGGGCAGGGATACGAGCAGTACTTC. This chain uses TRBV29-1 with TRBJ2-7; TRBD1 agrees at 8 bases. The germline CDR1 and CDR2 sequences are SQVTM and ANQGSEA. With V trimmed by 4 bases and J by 4 bases, 6 bases remained unmatched. The CDR3 length is 13 residues.

V is TRBV27 and J is TRBJ1-5, with 7 bases that match TRBD1. V shed 6 bases, J shed 0 bases, and the junction held 8 bases outside the gene matches. There are 16 residues in the CDR3. Germline V gene data show CDR1 as MNHEY and CDR2 as SMNVEV (reference sequence). CDR3 sequence: CASSVTGSGSNQPQHF. For the CDR3, the DNA is TGTGCCAGCAGCGTGACAGGGTCGGGTAGCAATCAGCCCCAGCATTTT.

The chain uses TRBV24-1 and TRBJ1-5; TRBD1 aligns across 10 bases. Germline CDR1 KGHDR, CDR2 SFDVKD. This CDR3 spans 14 amino acids. With 9 bases clipped from V and 6 bases from J, the junction kept 7 bases outside the gene matches. The CDR3, as DNA: TGTGCCACCCGCGACAGGGGGCTGGGTCAGCCCCAGCATTTT. Protein sequence: CATRDRGLGQPQHF.

The chain has TRBV19 and TRBJ2-1, with TRBD2 identical over 11 bases. The germline CDR1 and CDR2 sequences are LNHDA and SQIVND (reference sequence). Unmatched junction bases numbered 6, after V lost 6 bases and J lost 2 bases. This CDR3 has 16 amino acids. The CDR3: CASSLTSGGTYNEQFF. CDR3 coding DNA: TGTGCCAGTAGCCTAACTAGCGGGGGCACCTACAATGAGCAGTTCTTC.

This clone was seen a single time. J is TRBJ1-1 and V is TRBV6-6; D may be TRBD1 (5 bases). CDR3 size: 14 residues. Germline assignment: CDR1 MNHNY and CDR2 SVGAGI (reference sequence). Trimming left V 0 bases short and J 4 bases short, with 9 bases between. CDR3 protein: CASSYSGGPTEAFF. The CDR3 bases are TGTGCCAGCAGTTACTCCGGGGGACCCACTGAAGCTTTCTTT.

The CDR3 spells CSVAYRVSNQPQHF. The CDR3, as DNA: TGCAGCGTGGCGTACAGGGTGAGCAATCAGCCCCAGCATTTT. The rearrangement links TRBV29-1 to TRBJ1-5; possibly TRBD1 for D (6 bases). The V gene's germline CDR1 is SQVTM and CDR2 ANQGSEA. V was clipped by 6 bases and J by 1 base, with 13 bases between them. This CDR3 region has 14 residues. Using reference TRBV29-1 and TRBJ1-5 for the parts outside the CDR3, the full variable domain is SAVISQKPSRDICQRGTSLTIQCQVDSQVTMMFWYRQQPGQSLTLIATANQGSEATYESGFVIDKFPISRPNLTFSTLTVSNMSPEDSSIYLCSVAYRVSNQPQHFGDGTRLSIL.

The chain employs TRBV6-5 and TRBJ2-2; maybe TRBD1 (5 bases). Trimming cost V 5 bases and J 2 bases, with 12 bases left between them. Germline V gives CDR1 MNHEY, CDR2 SVGAGI. CDR3 length: 15 amino acids. The CDR3 region has the DNA TGTGCCAGCAGTAGGGGCGCACTAAACACCGGGGAGCTGTTTTTT. Translation gives CASSRGALNTGELFF.